The TCR beta chain under discussion was sequenced for a study of CD8 T cells in ankylosing spondylitis. Study-wide results and limits: Matched ankylosing spondylitis synovial fluid reportedly showed significant enrichment of disease-linked clones. About 8 highly homologous variants made up a TCR beta motif, and this motif appeared characteristic of ankylosing spondylitis blood. Disease-linked clones were CD8+ and relatively rare in peripheral blood.

This clonotype was detected ten times or more. Antigen: not known. V trimming: 2 bases; J trimming: 6 bases; junction bases outside the gene matches: 6. Germline values: CDR1 SGHRS, CDR2 YFSETQ. The CDR3 covers 14 residues. TCRdb processed the 5' RACE reads anew with MiXCR; each CDR3 protein has one entry. The repertoire holds about 160,000 distinct CDR3 sequences, about 17% seen once, with roughly 7.7% in the top ten. This receptor was identified in a male donor with ankylosing spondylitis or in good health (not recorded which). V and J are TRBV5-1 and TRBJ2-3, with 7 bases fitting TRBD1. Sequencing used blood, either unsorted or a sorted T cell fraction (not recorded which). This chain's CDR3 is CASSLNRGSDTQYF. The DNA for the CDR3 is TGCGCCAGCAGCTTAAACAGGGGCAGCGATACGCAGTATTTT.